These 32 T cell receptor beta chains share one sample of origin, sequenced in a study of cytomegalovirus exposure and HLA in healthy donors. The PCR made use of 60 Vbeta and 13 Jbeta primers. Measured with immunoSEQ multiplex PCR; TCRdb has only the in-frame clones, and not every one. The profile covers some 170,000 clones, with roughly 76% appearing a single time and roughly 5.2% taken by the ten largest. The sequencing input was PBMCs. Every receptor here comes from a young woman in good health and CMV-seropositive.

V and J are TRBV19 and TRBJ1-1, with 8 bases aligning to TRBD1. This CDR3 has 17 residues. The V gene end was trimmed by 6 bases and the J gene end by 0 bases; junction bases not matched to a gene: 12. CDR1 LNHDA and CDR2 SQIVND come from the germline V gene (reference sequence). The DNA of the CDR3 is TGTGCCAGTAGAAGCCTTTTTCGACAGGGGCTGAACACTGAAGCTTTCTTT. This translates into CASRSLFRQGLNTEAFF.

This chain connects TRBV4-2 to TRBJ2-6; weak D call: TRBD2 (5 bases). This CDR3 contains 15 residues. Deletions cut 3 bases from V and 2 bases from J, with 8 bases between. Germline-derived CDR1 and CDR2 are LGHNA and YNFKEQ. The CDR3 sequence is CASSQYGTGANVLTF. DNA for the CDR3: TGTGCCAGCAGCCAGTACGGGACTGGGGCCAACGTCCTGACTTTC.

V and J are TRBV7-8 and TRBJ2-3, with TRBD1 as a possible D gene (5 bases). Germline assignment: CDR1 SGHVS and CDR2 FQNEAQ. The CDR3 extends over 15 amino acids. Trimming stripped 2 bases from V and 0 bases from J, with 9 bases between. Here the CDR3 reads CASSLRSGSTDTQYF. The CDR3 nucleotides are TGTGCCAGCAGCTTAAGGTCAGGGAGCACAGATACGCAGTATTTT.

This chain uses TRBV15 with TRBJ1-2, with 9 positions matching TRBD1. This CDR3 comprises 16 residues. Germline lookup yields CDR1 LNHNV and CDR2 YYDKDF (reference sequence). The J segment lost 1 base and the V segment lost 7 bases, leaving 10 bases of the junction unmatched. In DNA form, the CDR3 reads TGTGCCACCATGGCGGACAGGGGCCTAAATAACTATGGCTACACCTTC. Translated, it gives CATMADRGLNNYGYTF.

In DNA, the CDR3 is TGTGCCAGCAGCTCAGCCGGGACAGGGGAAGCTGAAGCTTTCTTT. Translated, it gives CASSSAGTGEAEAFF. The J gene is TRBJ1-1, the V gene TRBV7-9; 10 bases line up with TRBD1. Germline CDR1 is SEHNR and CDR2 is FQNEAQ (reference sequence). The CDR3 runs to 15 residues. The J segment lost 6 bases and the V segment lost 4 bases, leaving 8 bases of the junction unmatched.

This clone was detected only a few times. The chain has TRBV10-3 and TRBJ1-4, with TRBD1 matching 7 bases. This CDR3 has 15 amino acids. From germline, CDR1 is ENHRY and CDR2 SYGVKD. V shed 3 bases and J 3 bases; nucleotides not matched to a gene: 4. This chain's CDR3 is CAISEQGTSNEKLFF. The CDR3 coding sequence is TGTGCCATCAGTGAACAGGGGACCTCTAATGAAAAACTGTTTTTT.

V gene TRBV15 combines with J gene TRBJ2-7, with TRBD1 as a possible D gene (5 bases). CDR1 is LNHNV and CDR2 is YYDKDF in the germline V gene (reference sequence). V was trimmed by 8 bases and J by 2 bases, leaving 13 bases between them. The CDR3 has 13 residues. The CDR3: CATGQGIPYEQYF. The CDR3 region has the DNA TGTGCCACCGGGCAGGGAATCCCCTACGAGCAGTACTTC.

The chain couples TRBV2 to TRBJ2-1; D is possibly TRBD2 (6 bases). This CDR3 comprises 16 residues. V lost 4 bases, J lost 6 bases, and 19 bases lay in between. Looked up from germline, CDR1 is SNHLY and CDR2 is FYNNEI. This CDR3 is CASSGLRGLNFNEQFF. In DNA, the CDR3 is TGTGCCAGCAGTGGTCTACGGGGGTTAAACTTCAATGAGCAGTTCTTC. The full variable domain, with the rest looked up from reference TRBV2 and TRBJ2-1, is EPEVTQTPSHQVTQMGQEVILRCVPISNHLYFYWYRQILGQKVEFLVSFYNNEISEKSEIFDDQFSVERPDGSNFTLKIRSTKLEDSAMYFCASSGLRGLNFNEQFFGPGTRLTVL.

The V gene is TRBV6-5, the J gene TRBJ2-1; the match to TRBD2 covers 8 bases. Trimming at V came to 0 bases and at J to 2 bases, leaving 0 bases not matched to a gene. This CDR3 is built from 15 residues. Germline V gives CDR1 MNHEY, CDR2 SVGAGI. The CDR3 coding sequence is TGTGCCAGCAGTTACTCAGCGGGGGCCTACAATGAGCAGTTCTTC. This sequence encodes CASSYSAGAYNEQFF.

This CDR3 is CASSKGAGTGTGELFF. DNA of the CDR3: TGTGCCAGCAGCAAAGGGGCTGGGACTGGGACCGGGGAGCTGTTTTTT. The J gene is TRBJ2-2, the V gene TRBV7-6; TRBD2 is a possible D gene (6 bases). The CDR3 extends over 16 amino acids. The germline V gene encodes CDR1 SGHVS and CDR2 FNYEAQ. V dropped 5 bases and J dropped 5 bases, with 18 bases sitting between them.

This chain connects TRBV28 to TRBJ2-7, with 7 bases that match TRBD1. Trimming removed 3 bases from V and 1 base from J; junction bases left unmatched: 3. CDR1 is MDHEN, CDR2 SYDVKM, per germline. The length of the CDR3 is 14 residues. The CDR3 region is CASSFGTVSYEQYF. CDR3 sequence (DNA): TGTGCCAGCAGTTTCGGGACAGTTTCCTACGAGCAGTACTTC.

The chain couples TRBV27 to TRBJ2-1, with D maybe TRBD2 (5 bases). Germline CDR1 is MNHEY and CDR2 is SMNVEV (reference sequence). The ends were cut back, 8 bases at V and 0 bases at J, with 5 bases in the middle. The CDR3 consists of 12 residues. This chain's CDR3 is CASRGSYNEQFF. In DNA, the CDR3 is TGTGCCAGCCGGGGCTCCTACAATGAGCAGTTCTTC.

This clone came up a few times. The chain carries TRBV7-2 and TRBJ2-1; D not certain. CDR3 length equals 15 residues. Deletions cut 3 bases from V and 0 bases from J, with 9 bases between. The V gene's germline CDR1 is SGHTA and CDR2 FQGNSA. CDR3 amino acids: CASSFSWSSYNEQFF. In DNA, the CDR3 is TGTGCCAGCAGCTTTAGTTGGAGCTCCTACAATGAGCAGTTCTTC.

The rearrangement uses TRBV28 and TRBJ2-1; D is perhaps TRBD1 (5 bases). Germline V gene data show CDR1 as MDHEN and CDR2 as SYDVKM. This CDR3 has 11 residues. V lost 6 bases and J lost 10, with 10 bases in between. The CDR3 region is CASRYNREQFF. Written as DNA, the CDR3 is TGTGCCAGCAGATACAACAGGGAGCAGTTCTTC.

The J gene is TRBJ2-7, the V gene TRBV27; 7 nucleotides match TRBD1. J lost 3 bases, V lost 7 bases, and 15 bases had no gene match. The germline gives CDR1 MNHEY, CDR2 SMNVEV (reference sequence). This CDR3 spans 16 amino acids. Written as DNA, the CDR3 is TGTGCCAGCAAGGTTGCTGGGTGGGGACAGATCTACGAGCAGTACTTC. Residues: CASKVAGWGQIYEQYF.

The V gene is TRBV27, the J gene TRBJ2-3; 8 bases match TRBD1. The CDR3 spans 16 residues. V lost 6 bases, J lost 6 bases, and 14 bases stayed unmatched. CDR1 and CDR2 from the germline V gene are MNHEY and SMNVEV (reference sequence). The CDR3, as DNA: TGTGCCAGCAGGCCTCGACAGGGGTTTGTTGCGGATACGCAGTATTTT. This encodes CASRPRQGFVADTQYF.

The gene calls are TRBV5-5 and TRBJ1-5, with 8 bases that match TRBD1. This CDR3 spans 20 amino acids. V was clipped by 4 bases and J by 4 bases; unmatched bases: 22. Per the germline V gene, CDR1 is SGHKS and CDR2 is YYEKEE (reference sequence). The CDR3 DNA is TGTGCCAGCAGCCGCAAATTTATCGACAGGGGCGGTAGAGCAAATCAGCCCCAGCATTTT. Protein product: CASSRKFIDRGGRANQPQHF.

The gene calls are TRBV4-2 and TRBJ2-2, with 8 bases that match TRBD2. Looked up from germline, CDR1 is LGHNA and CDR2 is YNFKEQ. The length of the CDR3 is 17 residues. V trimming: 3 bases; J trimming: 3 bases; junction bases outside the gene matches: 9. The CDR3 loop is CASSQLIGLADTGELFF. CDR3 DNA sequence: TGTGCCAGCAGCCAGCTTATAGGACTAGCCGACACCGGGGAGCTGTTTTTT.

The chain combines TRBV13 with TRBJ2-7; 8 bases line up with TRBD1. The J segment lost 5 bases and the V segment lost 3 bases, leaving 6 bases of the junction unmatched. The CDR3 is made up of 14 amino acids. Looked up from germline, CDR1 is PRHDT and CDR2 is FYEKMQ (reference sequence). This CDR3 is CASSLGTGENEQYF. CDR3 coding DNA: TGTGCCAGCAGCTTGGGGACAGGCGAAAACGAGCAGTACTTC.

The rearrangement joins TRBV5-4 to TRBJ2-7; the D gene is possibly TRBD1 (5 bases). V was cut by 5 bases and J by 2 bases, with 17 bases left in between. This CDR3 spans 15 amino acids. Germline V gene data show CDR1 as SGHNT and CDR2 as YYREEE (reference sequence). The CDR3 spells CASSVIDRPTYEQYF. The CDR3 DNA reads TGTGCCAGCAGTGTCATTGACAGACCCACCTACGAGCAGTACTTC. Full variable domain (remainder filled in from reference TRBV5-4 and TRBJ2-7): ETGVTQSPTHLIKTRGQQVTLRCSSQSGHNTVSWYQQALGQGPQFIFQYYREEENGRGNFPPRFSGLQFPNYSSELNVNALELDDSALYLCASSVIDRPTYEQYFGPGTRLTVT.

This sequence joins TRBV6-5 and TRBJ1-1; no clear D gene. Germline V gives CDR1 MNHEY, CDR2 SVGAGI. Trimming shortened V by 5 bases and J by 6 bases, and 10 bases separated the two germline ends. The CDR3 covers 12 residues. The CDR3 DNA is TGTGCCAGCAGTCAAACAACATCTGAAGCTTTCTTT. Its protein product is CASSQTTSEAFF.

Points on this clone: The junction and the germline gene differ at one end; a read error may be behind it. This chain uses TRBV7-9 with TRBJ1-1, with D perhaps matching TRBD1 (5 bases). CDR1 and CDR2 from the germline V gene are SEHNR and FQNEAQ (reference sequence). CDR3 size: 12 residues. The CDR3 protein is CSSSLVDREAFF. Here the CDR3 DNA reads TGTTCCAGCAGCTTAGTAGACAGAGAAGCTTTCTTT. The entire variable domain, with the rest obtained from reference TRBV7-9 and TRBJ1-1, is as follows: DTGVSQNPRHKITKRGQNVTFRCDPISEHNRLYWYRQTLGQGPEFLTYFQNEAQLEKSRLLSDRFSAERPKGSFSTLEIQRTEQGDSAMYLCSSSLVDREAFFGQGTRLTVV.

The V gene is TRBV4-2, the J gene TRBJ2-5, with 8 bases lining up with TRBD1. V lost 1 base to trimming and J lost 5 bases; unmatched junction nucleotides: 3. CDR1 and CDR2 (germline): LGHNA, YNFKEQ. This CDR3 has 14 amino acids. Written as DNA, the CDR3 is TGTGCCAGCAGCCAAGCTACAGGGGGGGAGACCCAGTACTTC. Its protein is CASSQATGGETQYF.

The chain has TRBV4-1 and TRBJ1-6; possibly TRBD1 for D (5 bases). CDR1 and CDR2 (germline): MGHRA, YSYEKL. Trimming removed 0 bases from V and 7 bases from J, with 19 bases in between. The CDR3 sequence is 18 residues long. Here the CDR3 DNA reads TGCGCCAGCAGCCAAGACCCAAGGGGTATTCGGTCGAATTCACCCCTCCACTTT. Residues: CASSQDPRGIRSNSPLHF.

The chain has TRBV30 and TRBJ2-2; D unresolved. Trimming cost V 0 bases and J 4 bases, with 3 bases left between them. CDR1 and CDR2 from the germline V gene are GTSNPN and SVGIG (reference sequence). This CDR3 region has 12 residues. The chain's CDR3 is CAWSVATGELFF. The CDR3 DNA follows: TGTGCCTGGAGTGTGGCCACCGGGGAGCTGTTTTTT.

In DNA, the CDR3 is TGTGCCATCAGTACGAAGGAGACAGGGTCCCGCTACACCTTC. It yields the protein CAISTKETGSRYTF. The V and J genes are TRBV10-3 and TRBJ1-2; 7 bases agree with TRBD1. Trimming at V came to 5 bases and at J to 9 bases, leaving 12 bases not matched to a gene. CDR1 ENHRY and CDR2 SYGVKD come from the germline V gene. The CDR3 has 14 residues.

V gene TRBV5-6 combines with J gene TRBJ1-1; D gene unclear. CDR1 is SGHDT and CDR2 is YYEEEE in the germline V gene. The CDR3 sequence is 14 residues long. V lost 5 bases and J 8 bases, leaving 19 bases between the germline ends. The DNA for the CDR3 is TGTGCCAGCAGTCCTGCGATCGGTCGAGCAGAAGCTTTCTTT. Its translation is CASSPAIGRAEAFF.

V usage is TRBV7-6 and J usage is TRBJ2-7; possibly TRBD1 for D (5 bases). The CDR3 sequence is 14 residues long. The V end was cut by 6 bases, the J end by 6 bases, with 18 bases between. CDR1 is SGHVS, CDR2 FNYEAQ, per germline. The CDR3 region is CASRPLQGWGEQYF. The CDR3 DNA follows: TGTGCCAGCAGACCACTGCAGGGTTGGGGCGAGCAGTACTTC.

CDR3 in DNA: TGCGCCAGCAGCTTGTCCCCGCGGGGGGGCGGGTACGAGCAGTACTTC. Its protein product is CASSLSPRGGGYEQYF. The chain links TRBV5-1 to TRBJ2-7, with 9 bases matching TRBD2. Per germline, CDR1 SGHRS and CDR2 YFSETQ. J lost 4 bases, V lost 1 base, and 9 bases had no gene match. The CDR3 contains 16 residues.

This clone was seen only once. V gene TRBV19 combines with J gene TRBJ1-2; 10 bases are shared with TRBD1. The V gene end was trimmed by 5 bases and the J gene end by 4 bases; junction bases not matched to a gene: 7. This CDR3 comprises 15 residues. Germline loops: CDR1 LNHDA, CDR2 SQIVND (reference sequence). The CDR3 region is CASSDRDRGLYGYTF. The CDR3 DNA reads as TGTGCCAGTAGTGACCGGGACAGGGGACTCTATGGCTACACCTTC.

The rearrangement links TRBV5-4 to TRBJ2-7; possible D gene TRBD1, 6 bases. CDR1 and CDR2 (germline): SGHNT, YYREEE (reference sequence). V was cut by 4 bases and J by 0 bases, with 11 bases left in between. The CDR3 runs 14 residues. The CDR3 coding sequence is TGTGCCAGCAGCCGACAGGTCGGCTCCTACGAGCAGTACTTC. This codes for CASSRQVGSYEQYF.

The chain uses TRBV19 and TRBJ2-6; 13 bases match TRBD2. The length of the CDR3 is 18 residues. The J segment lost 3 bases and the V segment lost 7 bases, leaving 9 bases of the junction unmatched. Germline V gene lookup returns CDR1 LNHDA and CDR2 SQIVND (reference sequence). The CDR3 DNA reads TGTGCCAGTAAACATACTAGCGGGGGGGCCAATGGGGCCAACGTCCTGACTTTC. Translated: CASKHTSGGANGANVLTF.